This is a list of T cell receptor beta chains from one sample in a study of post-analysis software for immune sequencing data. From the PCR reads, TCRdb called clonotypes with MiXCR, one entry per CDR3 protein. The sample includes roughly 670,000 distinct CDR3 sequences, roughly three fifths of them seen just once. Material for sequencing was blood. Source of these receptors: a girl aged 2-10 years with multiple sclerosis. The conserved cysteine and the conserved F or W are not part of the CDR3 here. Size values are once, few and many counts, or a class for expanded clones, and some rows have none.

V	J	size	CDR3
TRBV7-2	TRBJ2-1	few	ASSLLWTSGEVEQF
TRBV6-2/TRBV6-3	TRBJ2-1	NA	ASSYWSRPSNEQF
TRBV12-3/TRBV12-4	TRBJ1-2	few	ASSRGTVNYGYT
TRBV10-2	TRBJ2-3	NA	ASSPRLAGTTDTQY
TRBV29-1	TRBJ2-3	NA	SVELIGTETYTQY
TRBV5-1	TRBJ2-3	once	ASSFNGRPRTVTDTQY
TRBV11-1	TRBJ2-1	few	ASSFVLVGLAGINSSYNEQF
TRBV10-3	TRBJ1-2	NA	AIRKAYGYT
TRBV3-1	TRBJ2-7	NA	ASSQGQGPYEQY
TRBV14	TRBJ2-1	few	ASSSLAGGVNEQF
TRBV27	TRBJ1-1	NA	ASARLSNTEAF
TRBV29-1	TRBJ2-1	few	SVGGSGITLNEQF
TRBV20-1	TRBJ2-5	NA	SARDYRGAGQY
TRBV3-1	TRBJ2-1	few	ASSEMANEQF
TRBV6-5	TRBJ1-2	NA	ASRSGTGGGYT
TRBV7-2	TRBJ2-3	few	ASSLSPLASGGRTDTQY
TRBV14	TRBJ2-1	few	ASSQDRDRTYNGQF